What follows is one T cell receptor (beta chain) and its context. Its antigen is unidentified. The data originate from a study of shared clonotypes between healthy human individuals. Findings and limits, study-wide: The genetic and exposure-history diversity represented was limited by few donors. Naive CD4 clonotype sharing across a few donors was about 5%.

J was trimmed by 6 bases and V by 6 bases; bases with no gene match: 6. The CDR3 has 14 residues. Germline V gives CDR1 MDHEN, CDR2 SYDVKM. Clones were sequenced by immunoSEQ multiplex PCR, and TCRdb holds only the in-frame ones, with some missing. The data contain about 1 million clones, roughly 70% of them singletons. The V call is TRBV28, the J call TRBJ1-4, with TRBD1 identical over 8 bases. The clonotype originates from a man aged 18 to 29 in good health. Sequencing input: memory CD4+ T cells sorted from blood. As for subset: CD45RA-negative fraction. CDR3 residues: CASREDRVYEKLFF. The CDR3 DNA reads as TGTGCCAGCAGAGAGGACAGGGTTTATGAAAAACTGTTTTTT.